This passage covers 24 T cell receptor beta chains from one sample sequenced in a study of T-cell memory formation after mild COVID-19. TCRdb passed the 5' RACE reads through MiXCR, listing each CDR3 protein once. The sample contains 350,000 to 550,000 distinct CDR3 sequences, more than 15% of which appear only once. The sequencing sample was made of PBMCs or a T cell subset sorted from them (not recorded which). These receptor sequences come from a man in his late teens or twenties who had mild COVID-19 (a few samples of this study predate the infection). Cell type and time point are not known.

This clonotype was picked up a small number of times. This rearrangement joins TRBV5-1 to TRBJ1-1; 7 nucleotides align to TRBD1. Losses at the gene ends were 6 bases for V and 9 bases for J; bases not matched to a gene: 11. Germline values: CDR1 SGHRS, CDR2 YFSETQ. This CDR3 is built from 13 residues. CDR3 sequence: CASNPGGDPQAFF. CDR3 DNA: TGCGCCAGCAATCCAGGGGGAGATCCCCAAGCTTTCTTT.

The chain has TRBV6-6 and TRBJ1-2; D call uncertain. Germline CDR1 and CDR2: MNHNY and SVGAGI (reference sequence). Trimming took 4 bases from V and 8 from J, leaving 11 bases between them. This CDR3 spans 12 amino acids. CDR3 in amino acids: CASSSPLLGYTF. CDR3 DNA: TGTGCCAGCAGTTCCCCACTTTTAGGCTACACCTTC.

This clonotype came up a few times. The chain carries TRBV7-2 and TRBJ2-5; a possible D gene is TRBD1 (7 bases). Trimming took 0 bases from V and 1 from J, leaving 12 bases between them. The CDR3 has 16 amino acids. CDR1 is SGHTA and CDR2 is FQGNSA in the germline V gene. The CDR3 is CASSLAQGGGQETQYF. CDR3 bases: TGTGCCAGCAGCTTAGCGCAGGGGGGTGGCCAAGAGACCCAGTACTTC.

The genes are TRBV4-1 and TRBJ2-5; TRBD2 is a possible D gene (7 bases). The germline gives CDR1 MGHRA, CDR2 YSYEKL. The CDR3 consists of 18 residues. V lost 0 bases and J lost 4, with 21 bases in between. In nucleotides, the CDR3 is TGCGCCAGCAGCCAAGAGAAAGTTGGGGGGGCGCGGGGAGAGACCCAGTACTTC. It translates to CASSQEKVGGARGETQYF.

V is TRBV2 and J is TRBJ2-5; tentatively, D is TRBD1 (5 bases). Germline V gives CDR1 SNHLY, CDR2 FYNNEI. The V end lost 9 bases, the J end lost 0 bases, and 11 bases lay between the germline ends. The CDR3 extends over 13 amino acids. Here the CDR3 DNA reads TGTGCCAGAGAAGGGGAAAACCAAGAGACCCAGTACTTC. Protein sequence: CAREGENQETQYF.

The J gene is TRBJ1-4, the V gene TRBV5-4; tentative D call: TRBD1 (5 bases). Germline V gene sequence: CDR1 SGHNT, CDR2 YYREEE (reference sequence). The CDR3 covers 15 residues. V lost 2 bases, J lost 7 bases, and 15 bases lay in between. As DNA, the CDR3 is TGTGCCAGCAGCTTTGGGGCCAGGGCGGCTGAAAAACTGTTTTTT. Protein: CASSFGARAAEKLFF.

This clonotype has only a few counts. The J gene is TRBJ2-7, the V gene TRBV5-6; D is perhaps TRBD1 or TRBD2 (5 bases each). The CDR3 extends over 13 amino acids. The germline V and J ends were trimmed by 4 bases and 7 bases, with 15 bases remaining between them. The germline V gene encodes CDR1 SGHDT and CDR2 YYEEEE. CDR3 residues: CASSTGPSEEQYV. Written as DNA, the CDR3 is TGTGCCAGCAGCACGGGACCTTCAGAAGAGCAGTACGTC.

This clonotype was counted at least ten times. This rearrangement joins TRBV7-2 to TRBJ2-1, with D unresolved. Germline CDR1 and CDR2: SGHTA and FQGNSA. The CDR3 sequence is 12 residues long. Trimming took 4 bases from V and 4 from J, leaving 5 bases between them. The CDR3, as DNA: TGTGCCAGCAGCTCAGGATACAATGAGCAGTTCTTC. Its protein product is CASSSGYNEQFF.

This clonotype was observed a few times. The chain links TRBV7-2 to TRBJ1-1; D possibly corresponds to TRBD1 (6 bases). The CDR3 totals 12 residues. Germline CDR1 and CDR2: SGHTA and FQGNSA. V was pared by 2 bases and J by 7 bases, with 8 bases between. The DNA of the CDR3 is TGTGCCAGCAGCTTATGGACAGATGAAGCTTTCTTT. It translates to CASSLWTDEAFF.

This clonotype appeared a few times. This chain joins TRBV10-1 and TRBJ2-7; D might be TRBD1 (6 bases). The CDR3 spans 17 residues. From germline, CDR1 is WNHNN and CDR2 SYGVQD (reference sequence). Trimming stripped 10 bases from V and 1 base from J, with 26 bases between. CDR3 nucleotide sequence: TGCGCCAAAAAATGGTGCGTAATTGGACAGTTATCCTACGAGCAGTACTTC. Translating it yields CAKKWCVIGQLSYEQYF.

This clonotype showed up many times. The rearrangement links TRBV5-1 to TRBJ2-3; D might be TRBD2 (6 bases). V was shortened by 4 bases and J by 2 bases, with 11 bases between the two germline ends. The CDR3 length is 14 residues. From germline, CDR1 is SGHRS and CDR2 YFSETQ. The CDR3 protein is CASSIGLPTDTQYF. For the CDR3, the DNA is TGCGCCAGCAGCATCGGACTACCCACAGATACGCAGTATTTT. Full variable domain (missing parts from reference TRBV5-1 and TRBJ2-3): KAGVTQTPRYLIKTRGQQVTLSCSPISGHRSVSWYQQTPGQGLQFLFEYFSETQRNKGNFPGRFSGRQFSNSRSEMNVSTLELGDSALYLCASSIGLPTDTQYFGPGTRLTVL.

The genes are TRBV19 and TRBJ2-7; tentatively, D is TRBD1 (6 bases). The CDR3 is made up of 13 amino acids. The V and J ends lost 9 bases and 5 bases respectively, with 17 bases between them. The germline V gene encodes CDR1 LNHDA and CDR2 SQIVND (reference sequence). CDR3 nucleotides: TGTGCCAGCCGGGACATGGGGACGCACGAGCAGTACTTC. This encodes CASRDMGTHEQYF.

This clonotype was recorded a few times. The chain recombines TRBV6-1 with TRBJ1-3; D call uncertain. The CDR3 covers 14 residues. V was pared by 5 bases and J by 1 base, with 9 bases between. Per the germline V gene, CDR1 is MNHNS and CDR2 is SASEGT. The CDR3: CASSFVISGNTIYF. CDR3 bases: TGTGCCAGCAGTTTTGTGATATCTGGAAACACCATATATTTT.

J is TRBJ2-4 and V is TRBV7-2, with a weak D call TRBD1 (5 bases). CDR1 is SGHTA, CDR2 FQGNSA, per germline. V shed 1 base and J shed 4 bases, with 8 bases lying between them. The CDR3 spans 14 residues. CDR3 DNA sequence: TGTGCCAGCAGCTTAGGGGGCAGAAAAAACATTCAGTACTTC. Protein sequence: CASSLGGRKNIQYF.

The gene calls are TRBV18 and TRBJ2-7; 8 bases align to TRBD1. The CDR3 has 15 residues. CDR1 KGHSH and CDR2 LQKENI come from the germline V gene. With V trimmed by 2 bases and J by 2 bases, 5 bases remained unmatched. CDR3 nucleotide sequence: TGTGCCAGCTCACCATGGTCGACAGGGGCCTACGAGCAGTACTTC. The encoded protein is CASSPWSTGAYEQYF.

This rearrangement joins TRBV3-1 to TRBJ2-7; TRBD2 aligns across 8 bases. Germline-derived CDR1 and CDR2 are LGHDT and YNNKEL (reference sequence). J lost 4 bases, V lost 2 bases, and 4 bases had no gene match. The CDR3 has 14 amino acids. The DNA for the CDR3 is TGTGCCAGCAGCCAACGGACTAGCACGTACGAGCAGTACTTC. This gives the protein CASSQRTSTYEQYF.

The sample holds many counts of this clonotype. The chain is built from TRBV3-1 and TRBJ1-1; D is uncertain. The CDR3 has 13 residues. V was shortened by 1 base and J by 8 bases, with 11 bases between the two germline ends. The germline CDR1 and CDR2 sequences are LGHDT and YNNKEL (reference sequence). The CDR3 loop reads CASSQVLHLEAFF. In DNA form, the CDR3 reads TGTGCCAGCAGCCAAGTACTCCATTTGGAAGCTTTCTTT.

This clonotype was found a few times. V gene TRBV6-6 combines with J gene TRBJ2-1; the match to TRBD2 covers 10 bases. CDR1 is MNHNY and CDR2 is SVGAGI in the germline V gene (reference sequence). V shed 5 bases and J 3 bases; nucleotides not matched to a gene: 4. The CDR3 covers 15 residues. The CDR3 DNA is TGTGCCAGCAGTCCACTAGCGGGGTACTACAATGAGCAGTTCTTC. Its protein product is CASSPLAGYYNEQFF.

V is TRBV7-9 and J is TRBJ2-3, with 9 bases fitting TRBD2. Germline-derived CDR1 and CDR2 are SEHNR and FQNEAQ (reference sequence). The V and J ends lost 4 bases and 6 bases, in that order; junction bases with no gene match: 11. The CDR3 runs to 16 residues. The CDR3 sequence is CASSSIAGAGRDTQYF. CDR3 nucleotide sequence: TGTGCCAGCAGCTCCATAGCGGGGGCCGGGCGGGATACGCAGTATTTT.

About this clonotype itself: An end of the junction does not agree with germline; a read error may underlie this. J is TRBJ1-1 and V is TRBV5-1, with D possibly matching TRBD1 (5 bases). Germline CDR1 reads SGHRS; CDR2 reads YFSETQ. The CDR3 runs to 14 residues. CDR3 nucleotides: TGCGCCAGCACCTTGGGACCGTCGAACACTGAAGCTTTCTTT. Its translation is CASTLGPSNTEAFF.

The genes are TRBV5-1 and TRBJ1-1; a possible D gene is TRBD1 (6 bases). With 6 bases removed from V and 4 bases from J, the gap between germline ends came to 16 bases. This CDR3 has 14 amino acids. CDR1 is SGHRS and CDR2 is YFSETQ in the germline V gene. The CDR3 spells CASTLGTGPTEAFF. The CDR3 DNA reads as TGCGCCAGCACCCTGGGCACAGGGCCCACTGAAGCTTTCTTT.

CDR3 residues: CASSSRRADTQYF. The CDR3 bases are TGTGCCAGCAGTTCTCGGAGGGCAGATACGCAGTATTTT. The V and J genes are TRBV12-3 or TRBV12-4 and TRBJ2-3; tentatively, D is TRBD2 (6 bases). This CDR3 spans 13 amino acids. With 4 bases removed from V and 4 bases from J, the gap between germline ends came to 9 bases.

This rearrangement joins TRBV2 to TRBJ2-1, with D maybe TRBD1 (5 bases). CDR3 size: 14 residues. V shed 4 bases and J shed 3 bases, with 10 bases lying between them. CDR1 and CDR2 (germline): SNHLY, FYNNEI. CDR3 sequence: CASSGTTFYNEQFF. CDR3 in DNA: TGTGCCAGCAGTGGGACAACTTTCTACAATGAGCAGTTCTTC.

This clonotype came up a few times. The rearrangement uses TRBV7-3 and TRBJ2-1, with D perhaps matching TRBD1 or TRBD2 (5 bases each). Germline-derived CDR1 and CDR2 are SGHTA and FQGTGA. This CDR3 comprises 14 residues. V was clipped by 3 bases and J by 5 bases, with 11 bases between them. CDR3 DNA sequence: TGTGCCAGCAGCTTCTCACTAGGGGACAATGAGCAGTTCTTC. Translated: CASSFSLGDNEQFF. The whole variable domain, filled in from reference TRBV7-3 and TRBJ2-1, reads GAGVSQTPSNKVTEKGKYVELRCDPISGHTALYWYRQSLGQGPEFLIYFQGTGAADDSGLPNDRFFAVRPEGSVSTLKIQRTERGDSAVYLCASSFSLGDNEQFFGPGTRLTVL.